These 16 T cell receptor beta chains originate from one sample sequenced in a study of identical twins. TCRdb re-called the 5' RACE reads with MiXCR, one entry per CDR3 protein. Of 690,000 or so distinct CDR3 sequences detected, over 5% appear once; the ten largest clones hold about 1.8%. Material for sequencing was naive T cells sorted from blood. These receptors were taken from a man in his late teens or twenties in good health.

The chain couples TRBV11-2 to TRBJ2-1; the match to TRBD2 covers 9 bases. The CDR3 is 20 residues long. Germline trimming cut 6 bases from V and 5 bases from J; bases unmatched to any gene: 23. Germline V gives CDR1 SGHAT, CDR2 FQNNGV. CDR3 amino acids: CASSSEWASGTDSWDNEQFF. The CDR3 DNA reads as TGTGCCAGCAGTTCCGAGTGGGCTAGCGGGACCGACTCCTGGGACAATGAGCAGTTCTTC.

This clonotype was seen at least ten times. The genes are TRBV7-3 and TRBJ2-3; D is unresolved. Germline V lookup: CDR1 SGHTA, CDR2 FQGTGA. The CDR3 covers 13 residues. Trimming took off 0 bases at V and 4 bases at J, with 5 bases between the two ends. This CDR3 reads CASSLTSPDTQYF. In nucleotides, the CDR3 is TGTGCCAGCAGCTTAACGTCCCCAGATACGCAGTATTTT.

This clonotype showed up many times. The chain combines TRBV4-3 with TRBJ2-2; D ambiguous. Germline CDR1 is LGHNA and CDR2 is YSLEER. The CDR3 extends over 14 amino acids. Trimming shortened V by 0 bases and J by 6 bases, and 8 bases separated the two germline ends. CDR3 DNA: TGCGCCAGCAGCCAAGATTCCCGGTCCGGGGAGCTGTTTTTT. This sequence encodes CASSQDSRSGELFF.

This clonotype was seen repeatedly, ten times or more. V is TRBV6-1 and J is TRBJ2-3; D not certain. CDR1 is MNHNS, CDR2 SASEGT, per germline. CDR3 size: 12 residues. The CDR3 loop is CGFGSNTDTQYF. As DNA, the CDR3 is TGTGGGTTCGGAAGCAATACAGATACGCAGTATTTT.

This clonotype showed up just a few times. Written as DNA, the CDR3 is TGCAGTGCTAGAACGGGACTCTCCTACAATGAGCAGTTCTTC. Translated, it gives CSARTGLSYNEQFF. The genes are TRBV20-1 and TRBJ2-1; the D gene is possibly TRBD2 (6 bases). V lost 2 bases, J lost 0 bases, and 8 bases lay in between. The CDR3 has 14 amino acids. Germline lookup yields CDR1 DFQATT and CDR2 SNEGSKA (reference sequence).

The sample holds many counts of this clonotype. The V gene is TRBV9, the J gene TRBJ2-1, with TRBD1 matching 7 bases. The V and J ends lost 0 bases and 6 bases, in that order; junction bases with no gene match: 9. CDR1 is SGDLS and CDR2 is YYNGEE in the germline V gene. The CDR3 consists of 16 residues. CDR3 DNA sequence: TGTGCCAGCAGCGTAGGGCAGGGGGTGTTGGTCAATGAGCAGTTCTTC. Translating gives CASSVGQGVLVNEQFF.

This clonotype was seen more than once but under ten times. This chain connects TRBV4-2 to TRBJ1-2; 7 bases match TRBD1. The V gene end was trimmed by 0 bases and the J gene end by 3 bases; junction bases not matched to a gene: 7. This CDR3 comprises 16 residues. Germline CDR1 LGHNA, CDR2 YNFKEQ. This chain's CDR3 is CASSQDLDRRDYGYTF. CDR3 DNA sequence: TGTGCCAGCAGCCAAGATTTGGACAGGCGGGACTATGGCTACACCTTC.

This clonotype was seen at least ten times. The J gene is TRBJ2-1, the V gene TRBV24-1, with 9 nucleotides matching TRBD1. The CDR3 consists of 16 residues. Trimming took 5 bases from V and 4 from J; bases not matched to a gene: 8. Germline loops: CDR1 KGHDR, CDR2 SFDVKD. The CDR3 bases are TGTGCCACCAGTGGTCCCGGGACAGGGTTTTACAATGAGCAGTTCTTC. Protein product: CATSGPGTGFYNEQFF.

V gene TRBV12-3 or TRBV12-4 combines with J gene TRBJ1-3; perhaps TRBD1 as D (6 bases). The CDR3 is made up of 16 amino acids. The V end lost 5 bases, the J end lost 0 bases, and 14 bases lay between the germline ends. The CDR3 DNA follows: TGTGCCAGCAGTATGCCCGGGGGCTCCTCTGGAAACACCATATATTTT. It encodes CASSMPGGSSGNTIYF.

This clonotype was observed a handful of times. The V and J genes are TRBV6-2 or TRBV6-3 and TRBJ1-5, with no clear D. Germline V gives CDR1 MNHEY, CDR2 SVGEGT. With 2 bases removed from V and 6 bases from J, the gap between germline ends came to 8 bases. The CDR3 spans 13 residues. CDR3 DNA: TGTGCCAGCAGTTACGGGGAGGGTCAGCCCCAGCATTTT. This sequence encodes CASSYGEGQPQHF.

In nucleotides, the CDR3 is TGTGCCAGCAGTTACGTAGGACAGGGGTACAATGAGCAGTTCTTC. Translation: CASSYVGQGYNEQFF. The gene calls are TRBV6-2 or TRBV6-3 and TRBJ2-1, with TRBD1 matching over 9 bases. Unmatched junction bases numbered 3, after V lost 2 bases and J lost 4 bases. This CDR3 region has 15 residues. Germline V gives CDR1 MNHEY, CDR2 SVGEGT.

This clonotype was recorded many times. The rearrangement uses TRBV12-3 or TRBV12-4 and TRBJ2-7, with a tentative D call TRBD1 (6 bases). The ends were cut back, 7 bases at V and 2 bases at J, with 15 bases in the middle. The CDR3 totals 14 residues. The DNA for the CDR3 is TGTGCCAGCACCCTTGACAGGACTGCCTACGAGCAGTACTTC. It yields the protein CASTLDRTAYEQYF.

The chain carries TRBV7-3 and TRBJ2-2; no clear D. This CDR3 region has 15 residues. The germline V and J ends were trimmed by 2 bases and 5 bases, with 12 bases remaining between them. Germline CDR1 is SGHTA and CDR2 is FQGTGA. The CDR3 reads CASSLYGRGTGELFF. CDR3 in DNA: TGTGCCAGCAGCTTATATGGTAGAGGAACCGGGGAGCTGTTTTTT.

This clonotype has more than one count but fewer than ten. The chain employs TRBV11-2 and TRBJ1-2, with 9 bases lining up with TRBD1. V gave up 4 bases and J gave up 2 bases; unmatched junction bases: 5. The CDR3 consists of 15 residues. Germline-derived CDR1 and CDR2 are SGHAT and FQNNGV. The CDR3 loop is CASSWGQGLNYGYTF. The CDR3 DNA sequence: TGTGCCAGCAGCTGGGGACAGGGCCTAAACTATGGCTACACCTTC.

CDR3 protein: CASSFGTRETQYF. DNA for the CDR3: TGTGCCAGCAGCTTCGGGACGCGGGAGACCCAGTACTTC. The chain has TRBV7-8 and TRBJ2-5, with D perhaps TRBD1 or TRBD2 (5 bases each). CDR1 and CDR2 from the germline V gene are SGHVS and FQNEAQ. V shed 3 bases and J shed 5 bases, with 10 bases lying between them. The CDR3 length is 13 residues.

This clonotype was observed a handful of times. The CDR3 spells CASSRWTVGGTDTQYF. CDR3 bases: TGTGCCAGCAGCCGGTGGACAGTGGGGGGCACAGATACGCAGTATTTT. J is TRBJ2-3 and V is TRBV14; D is possibly TRBD1 (6 bases). This CDR3 contains 16 residues. V was trimmed by 4 bases and J by 1 base, leaving 15 bases between them. Germline V gene sequence: CDR1 SGHDN, CDR2 FVKESK. Variable domain in full (rest from reference TRBV14 and TRBJ2-3): EAGVTQFPSHSVIEKGQTVTLRCDPISGHDNLYWYRRVMGKEIKFLLHFVKESKQDESGMPNNRFLAERTGGTYSTLKVQPAELEDSGVYFCASSRWTVGGTDTQYFGPGTRLTVL.